Presented here are 13 T cell receptor beta chains from one specimen sequenced in a study of T cells in tumors after PD-1 blockade. Measured with immunoSEQ multiplex PCR; TCRdb has only the in-frame clones, and not every one. The sample holds fewer than 55,000 clones, roughly 80% seen once. The specimen was PBMCs, collected before anti-PD-1 treatment. Receptors were obtained from a human donor with basal cell carcinoma.

This clone appeared a few times. This chain uses TRBV10-3 with TRBJ1-6, with 10 nucleotides matching TRBD1. With V trimmed by 3 bases and J by 9 bases, 5 bases remained unmatched. Germline-derived CDR1 and CDR2 are ENHRY and SYGVKD. The CDR3 length is 15 residues. CDR3 bases: TGTGCCATCAGTGAACCGGGACAGGGGACTTCACCCCTCCACTTT. It translates to CAISEPGQGTSPLHF.

This rearrangement joins TRBV19 to TRBJ2-7; D is perhaps TRBD1 or TRBD2 (6 bases each). Trimming removed 6 bases at V and 1 base at J, with 19 bases between. Germline V lookup: CDR1 LNHDA, CDR2 SQIVND (reference sequence). This CDR3 region has 16 residues. The CDR3 coding sequence is TGTGCCAGTAGCCCCGGGGGCGCCGGGAAGTCCTACGAGCAGTACTTC. Amino acid sequence: CASSPGGAGKSYEQYF.

This clone was detected once. The gene calls are TRBV30 and TRBJ2-7, with 7 bases lining up with TRBD1. From germline, CDR1 is GTSNPN and CDR2 SVGIG (reference sequence). This CDR3 is 13 amino acids long. Losses at the gene ends were 5 bases for V and 5 bases for J; bases not matched to a gene: 9. CDR3 in amino acids: CAWAIDRAHEQYF. Here the CDR3 DNA reads TGTGCCTGGGCTATTGACAGGGCCCACGAGCAGTACTTC.

The chain has TRBV13 and TRBJ2-5; 8 positions match TRBD2. CDR3 length equals 15 residues. After removal of 4 bases from V and 3 bases from J, the junction contained 7 bases not matched to a gene. Looked up from germline, CDR1 is PRHDT and CDR2 is FYEKMQ (reference sequence). The CDR3 coding sequence is TGTGCCAGCAGCTCCCCGGGACTAGTCAAAGAGACCCAGTACTTC. Protein: CASSSPGLVKETQYF.

V and J are TRBV4-1 and TRBJ2-3, with 12 bases identical to TRBD2. Per the germline V gene, CDR1 is MGHRA and CDR2 is YSYEKL. Trimming cost V 1 base and J 0 bases; bases outside gene matches: 11. This CDR3 has 20 amino acids. The CDR3 spells CASSQGPGLAGGTSTDTQYF. The CDR3, as DNA: TGCGCCAGCAGCCAAGGACCTGGGCTAGCGGGGGGGACTAGCACAGATACGCAGTATTTT.

This chain joins TRBV28 and TRBJ2-5; D is unclear. The CDR3 covers 13 residues. The V end lost 6 bases, the J end lost 3 bases, and 11 bases lay between the germline ends. Germline values: CDR1 MDHEN, CDR2 SYDVKM. The CDR3 reads CASSWVSEETQYF. The CDR3 region has the DNA TGTGCCAGCAGCTGGGTTTCGGAAGAGACCCAGTACTTC.

This clone turned up a few times. This chain connects TRBV6-1 to TRBJ1-5; 11 bases are shared with TRBD1. CDR3 length: 18 amino acids. Germline V lookup: CDR1 MNHNS, CDR2 SASEGT. After removal of 2 bases from V and 4 bases from J, the junction contained 10 bases not matched to a gene. The CDR3 DNA reads TGTGCCAGCAGTGAAAACCGGGACAGGGGGAGAAATAATCAGCCCCAGCATTTT. It translates to CASSENRDRGRNNQPQHF.

The rearrangement uses TRBV5-1 and TRBJ2-2; 9 nucleotides line up with TRBD1. Germline V gene lookup returns CDR1 SGHRS and CDR2 YFSETQ. This CDR3 has 14 residues. J was trimmed by 3 bases and V by 5 bases; bases with no gene match: 2. In nucleotides, the CDR3 is TGCGCCAGCAGGTGGACAGGGGACACCGGGGAGCTGTTTTTT. Its translation is CASRWTGDTGELFF.

The chain carries TRBV29-1 and TRBJ1-4; a weak D match, TRBD1 (5 bases). Trimming cost V 3 bases and J 8 bases, with 13 bases left between them. CDR1 is SQVTM and CDR2 is ANQGSEA in the germline V gene. The CDR3 is 13 residues long. CDR3 sequence reads: CSVDGQEGEKLFF. In nucleotides, the CDR3 is TGCAGCGTTGACGGTCAGGAGGGGGAAAAACTGTTTTTT.

The table lists this clone with a few counts. This sequence joins TRBV11-3 and TRBJ2-2; 7 nucleotides match TRBD1. The V segment lost 4 bases and the J segment 1 base; nucleotides outside the gene matches: 18. The CDR3 runs 20 residues. Germline assignment: CDR1 SGHNT and CDR2 YENEEA. Here the CDR3 DNA reads TGTGCCAGCAGCTCCCGCATATTAGCACCAGGGACAGTGAACACCGGGGAGCTGTTTTTT. Encoded protein: CASSSRILAPGTVNTGELFF. Variable domain in full (rest from reference TRBV11-3 and TRBJ2-2): EAGVVQSPRYKIIEKKQPVAFWCNPISGHNTLYWYLQNLGQGPELLIRYENEEAVDDSQLPKDRFSAERLKGVDSTLKIQPAELGDSAVYLCASSSRILAPGTVNTGELFFGEGSRLTVL.

The chain carries TRBV30 and TRBJ1-5; D is unclear. V shed 0 bases and J shed 1 base, with 4 bases lying between them. Germline V gene lookup returns CDR1 GTSNPN and CDR2 SVGIG (reference sequence). CDR3 length: 13 amino acids. The chain's CDR3 is CAWSVKSNQPQHF. In DNA form, the CDR3 reads TGTGCCTGGAGTGTTAAAAGCAATCAGCCCCAGCATTTT.

The rearrangement uses TRBV6-1 and TRBJ2-1, with 7 positions matching TRBD1. Trimming at V came to 3 bases and at J to 0 bases, leaving 2 bases not matched to a gene. Germline-derived CDR1 and CDR2 are MNHNS and SASEGT. The CDR3 consists of 15 residues. The CDR3 sequence is CASSETGSSYNEQFF. CDR3 bases: TGTGCCAGCAGTGAGACAGGGAGCTCCTACAATGAGCAGTTCTTC.

This clone was detected once. The genes are TRBV6-5 and TRBJ2-7; 9 bases are a match to TRBD1. Germline V CDR1 and CDR2: MNHEY, SVGAGI. Unmatched junction bases numbered 8, after V lost 6 bases and J lost 5 bases. This CDR3 is 14 amino acids long. In DNA form, the CDR3 reads TGTGCCAGCAGCCTCCGGGACAGGGTCGACGAGCAGTACTTC. It is translated as CASSLRDRVDEQYF.